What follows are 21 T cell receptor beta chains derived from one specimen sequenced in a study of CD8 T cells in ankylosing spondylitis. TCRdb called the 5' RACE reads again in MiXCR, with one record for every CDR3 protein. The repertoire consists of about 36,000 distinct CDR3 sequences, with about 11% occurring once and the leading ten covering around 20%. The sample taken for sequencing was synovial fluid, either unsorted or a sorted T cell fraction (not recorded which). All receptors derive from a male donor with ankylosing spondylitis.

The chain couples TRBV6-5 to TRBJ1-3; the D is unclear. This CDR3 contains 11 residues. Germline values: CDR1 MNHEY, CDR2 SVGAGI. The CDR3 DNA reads TGTCCAGCCAATCTGGAAAACACCATATATTTT. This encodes CPANLENTIYF.

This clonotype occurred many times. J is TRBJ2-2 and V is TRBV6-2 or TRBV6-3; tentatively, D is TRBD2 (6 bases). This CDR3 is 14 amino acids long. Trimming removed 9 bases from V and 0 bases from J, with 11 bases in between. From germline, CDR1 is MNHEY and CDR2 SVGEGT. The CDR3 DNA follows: TGTGCCAGTTGGGACTTCTCGAACACCGGGGAGCTGTTTTTT. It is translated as CASWDFSNTGELFF.

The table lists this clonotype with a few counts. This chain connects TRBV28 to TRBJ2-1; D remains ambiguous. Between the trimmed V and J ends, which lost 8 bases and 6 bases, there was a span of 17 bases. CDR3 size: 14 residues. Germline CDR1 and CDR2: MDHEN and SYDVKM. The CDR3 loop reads CASHRVAEFNEQFF. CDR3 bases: TGTGCCAGCCACAGAGTGGCGGAGTTCAATGAGCAGTTCTTC.

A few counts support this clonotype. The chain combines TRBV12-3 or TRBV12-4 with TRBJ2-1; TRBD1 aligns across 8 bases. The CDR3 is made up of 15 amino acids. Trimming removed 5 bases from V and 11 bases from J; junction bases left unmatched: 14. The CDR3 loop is CASSQRQGLVSKQFF. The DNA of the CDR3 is TGTGCCAGCAGTCAACGACAGGGGTTGGTGAGTAAGCAGTTCTTC.

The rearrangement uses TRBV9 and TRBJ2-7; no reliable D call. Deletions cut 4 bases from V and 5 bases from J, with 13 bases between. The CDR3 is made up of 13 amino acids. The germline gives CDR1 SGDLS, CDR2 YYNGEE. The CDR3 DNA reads TGTGCCAGCAGCCCCTACCCGGATGACGAGCAGTACTTC. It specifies CASSPYPDDEQYF.

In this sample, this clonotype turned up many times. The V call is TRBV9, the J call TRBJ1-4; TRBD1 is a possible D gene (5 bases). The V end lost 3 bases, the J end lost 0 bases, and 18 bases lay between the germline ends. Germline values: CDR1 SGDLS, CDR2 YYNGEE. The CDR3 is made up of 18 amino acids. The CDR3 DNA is TGTGCCAGCAGCGACGGGACGGACTATTTTGCAACTAATGAAAAACTGTTTTTT. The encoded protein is CASSDGTDYFATNEKLFF. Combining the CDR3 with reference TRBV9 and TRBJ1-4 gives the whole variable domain DSGVTQTPKHLITATGQRVTLRCSPRSGDLSVYWYQQSLDQGLQFLIQYYNGEERAKGNILERFSAQQFPDLHSELNLSSLELGDSALYFCASSDGTDYFATNEKLFFGSGTQLSVL.

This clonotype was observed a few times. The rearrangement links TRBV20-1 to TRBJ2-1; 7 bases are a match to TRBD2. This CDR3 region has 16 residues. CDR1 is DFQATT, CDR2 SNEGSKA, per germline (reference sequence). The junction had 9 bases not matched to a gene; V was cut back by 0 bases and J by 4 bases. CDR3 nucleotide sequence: TGCAGTGCTAGAGATGCCAGCGGGAAAAGGTACAATGAGCAGTTCTTC. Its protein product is CSARDASGKRYNEQFF.

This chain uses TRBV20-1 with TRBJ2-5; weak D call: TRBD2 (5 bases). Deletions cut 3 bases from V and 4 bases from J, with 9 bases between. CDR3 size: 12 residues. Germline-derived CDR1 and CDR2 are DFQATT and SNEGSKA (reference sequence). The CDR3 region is CSASHAGETQYF. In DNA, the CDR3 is TGCAGTGCTAGCCACGCGGGAGAGACCCAGTACTTC.

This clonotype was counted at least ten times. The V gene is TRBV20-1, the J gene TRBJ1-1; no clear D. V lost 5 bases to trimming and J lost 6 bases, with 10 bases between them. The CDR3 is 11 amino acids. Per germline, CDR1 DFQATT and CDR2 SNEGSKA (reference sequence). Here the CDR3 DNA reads TGCAGTGCTCGGACTTGGGCTGAAGCTTTCTTT. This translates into CSARTWAEAFF.

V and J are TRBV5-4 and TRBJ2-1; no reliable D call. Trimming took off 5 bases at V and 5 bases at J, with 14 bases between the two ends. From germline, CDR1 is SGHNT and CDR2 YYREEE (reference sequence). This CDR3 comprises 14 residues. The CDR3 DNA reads TGTGCCAGCAGTCTACGGTTCAACCACAATGAGCAGTTCTTC. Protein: CASSLRFNHNEQFF.

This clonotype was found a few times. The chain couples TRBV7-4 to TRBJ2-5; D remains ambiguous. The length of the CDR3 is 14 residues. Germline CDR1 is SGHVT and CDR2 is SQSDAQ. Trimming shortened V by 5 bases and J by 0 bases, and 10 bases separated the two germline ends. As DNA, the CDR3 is TGTGCCAGCAGCCTCCCCCCGTACCAAGAGACCCAGTACTTC. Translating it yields CASSLPPYQETQYF.

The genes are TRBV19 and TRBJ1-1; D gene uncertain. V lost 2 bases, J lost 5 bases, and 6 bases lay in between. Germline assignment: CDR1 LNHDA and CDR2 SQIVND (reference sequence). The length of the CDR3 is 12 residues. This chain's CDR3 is CASSISRTEAFF. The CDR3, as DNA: TGTGCCAGTAGTATAAGTCGGACTGAAGCTTTCTTT.

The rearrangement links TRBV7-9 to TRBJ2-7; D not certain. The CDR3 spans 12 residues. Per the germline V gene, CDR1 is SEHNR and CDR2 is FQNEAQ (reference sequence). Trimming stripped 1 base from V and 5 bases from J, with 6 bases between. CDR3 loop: CASSLDTDEQYF. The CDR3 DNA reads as TGTGCCAGCAGCTTAGACACCGACGAGCAGTACTTC.

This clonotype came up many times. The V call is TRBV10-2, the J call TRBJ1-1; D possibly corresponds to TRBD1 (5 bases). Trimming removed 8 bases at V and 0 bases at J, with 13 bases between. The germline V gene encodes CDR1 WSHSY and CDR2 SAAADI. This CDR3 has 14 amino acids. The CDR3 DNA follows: TGCGCCAGCCAAGGGGTAGTTATGAACACTGAAGCTTTCTTT. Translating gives CASQGVVMNTEAFF.

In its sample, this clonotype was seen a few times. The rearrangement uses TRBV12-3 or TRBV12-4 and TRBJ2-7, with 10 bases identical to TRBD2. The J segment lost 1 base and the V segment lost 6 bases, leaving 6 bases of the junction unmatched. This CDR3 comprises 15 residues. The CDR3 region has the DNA TGTGCCAGCAGGGGGGGACTAGCGCGTTCCTACGAGCAGTACTTC. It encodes CASRGGLARSYEQYF.

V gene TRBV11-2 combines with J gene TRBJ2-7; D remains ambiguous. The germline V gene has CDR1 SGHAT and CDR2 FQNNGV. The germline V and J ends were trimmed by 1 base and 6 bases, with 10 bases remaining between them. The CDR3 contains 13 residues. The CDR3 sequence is CASSLVSSGEQYF. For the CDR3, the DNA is TGTGCCAGCAGCTTAGTATCTTCCGGCGAGCAGTACTTC.

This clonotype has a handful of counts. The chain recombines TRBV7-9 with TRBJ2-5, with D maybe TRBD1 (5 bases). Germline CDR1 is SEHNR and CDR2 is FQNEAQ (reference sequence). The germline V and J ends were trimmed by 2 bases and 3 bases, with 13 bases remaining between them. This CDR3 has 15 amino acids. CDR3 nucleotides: TGTGCCAGCAGCTTAAGGCAGGGCTGGAAAGAGACCCAGTACTTC. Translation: CASSLRQGWKETQYF.

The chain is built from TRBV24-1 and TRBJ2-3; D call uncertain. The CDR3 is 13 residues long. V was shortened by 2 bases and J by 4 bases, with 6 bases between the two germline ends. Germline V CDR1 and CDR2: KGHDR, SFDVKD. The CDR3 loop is CATSDSWSDTQYF. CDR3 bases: TGTGCCACCAGTGATTCATGGTCAGATACGCAGTATTTT.

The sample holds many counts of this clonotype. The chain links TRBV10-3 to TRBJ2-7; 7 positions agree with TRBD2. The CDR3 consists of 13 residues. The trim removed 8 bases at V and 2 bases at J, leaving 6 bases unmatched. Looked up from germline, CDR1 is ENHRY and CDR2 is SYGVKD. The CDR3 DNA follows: TGTGCCATCGGGAGGGAGAGGGCCTACGAGCAGTACTTC. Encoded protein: CAIGRERAYEQYF.

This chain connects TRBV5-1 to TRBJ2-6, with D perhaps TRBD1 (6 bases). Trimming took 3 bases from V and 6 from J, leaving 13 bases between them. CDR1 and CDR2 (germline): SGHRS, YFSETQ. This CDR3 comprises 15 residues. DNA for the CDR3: TGCGCCAGCAGCTACAGGACAGCTGTGGCCAACGTCCTGACTTTC. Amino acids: CASSYRTAVANVLTF.

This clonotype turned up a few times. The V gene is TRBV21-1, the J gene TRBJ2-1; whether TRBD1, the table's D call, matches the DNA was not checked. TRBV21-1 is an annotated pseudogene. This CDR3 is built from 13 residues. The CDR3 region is CASSKARTGQQFF. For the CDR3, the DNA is TGTGCCAGCAGCAAAGCGCGGACAGGGCAGCAGTTCTTC.